What follows are 19 T cell receptor beta chains derived from one specimen sequenced in a study of T cells in lung cancer brain metastases. Sequencing used immunoSEQ multiplex PCR; TCRdb keeps in-frame clones, though not all of them. The top ten clones hold under 8.5% of a sample with around 1,600 clones, about 86% of them seen once. The sample comprised tumor tissue from the primary lung tumor. Receptors were obtained from a man in his 70s with non-small cell lung cancer.

Details on this clone: A junction end diverges from the germline sequence, so it may reflect a read error. This sequence joins TRBV30 and TRBJ1-5; D remains unclear. The CDR3 totals 13 residues. Germline CDR1 reads GTSNPN; CDR2 reads SVGIG (reference sequence). CDR3 nucleotides: TGTGCTTGGAGTGCCCTTTTCAATCAGCCCCAGCATTTT. Translated: CAWSALFNQPQHF.

This sequence joins TRBV2 and TRBJ2-5; 9 bases are shared with TRBD1. Germline V CDR1 and CDR2: SNHLY, FYNNEI. The CDR3 has 14 residues. CDR3: CAQSPGTGQETQYF. The CDR3 DNA follows: TGTGCTCAAAGCCCCGGGACAGGGCAAGAGACCCAGTACTTC.

The chain employs TRBV7-6 and TRBJ2-3; 11 positions agree with TRBD2. This CDR3 has 19 amino acids. Germline assignment: CDR1 SGHVS and CDR2 FNYEAQ. V was pared by 3 bases and J by 2 bases, with 13 bases of the junction left unmatched. The CDR3 region is CASSFRPLASGRFTDTQYF. The CDR3 bases are TGTGCCAGCAGCTTTCGCCCGCTAGCTAGCGGGAGGTTCACAGATACGCAGTATTTT.

The V and J genes are TRBV4-1 and TRBJ2-1; D not certain. Per germline, CDR1 MGHRA and CDR2 YSYEKL. This CDR3 comprises 14 residues. Trimming left V 5 bases short and J 6 bases short, with 14 bases between. In DNA, the CDR3 is TGCGCCAGCAGCATAAATGGCGCCTCCAATGAGCAGTTCTTC. Translated: CASSINGASNEQFF.

This clone has a single count. V gene TRBV5-6 combines with J gene TRBJ2-1; D ambiguous. Germline assignment: CDR1 SGHDT and CDR2 YYEEEE. The CDR3 has 11 amino acids. V was cut by 0 bases and J by 8 bases, with 3 bases left in between. CDR3 protein: CASSLVDEQFF. CDR3 sequence (DNA): TGTGCCAGCAGCTTGGTGGATGAGCAGTTCTTC. The variable domain in full, completed from reference TRBV5-6 and TRBJ2-1, reads DAGVTQSPTHLIKTRGQQVTLRCSPKSGHDTVSWYQQALGQGPQFIFQYYEEEERQRGNFPDRFSGHQFPNYSSELNVNALLLGDSALYLCASSLVDEQFFGPGTRLTVL.

The V and J genes are TRBV9 and TRBJ2-6; 9 bases fit TRBD1. Germline values: CDR1 SGDLS, CDR2 YYNGEE. V lost 4 bases to trimming and J lost 2 bases; unmatched junction nucleotides: 1. CDR3 length equals 15 residues. CDR3 nucleotides: TGTGCCAGCAGCCGACAGGGGGCTGGGGCCAACGTCCTGACTTTC. Encoded protein: CASSRQGAGANVLTF.

The rearrangement joins TRBV7-3 to TRBJ1-1; D is unclear. There are 14 residues in the CDR3. Germline assignment: CDR1 SGHTA and CDR2 FQGTGA. The ends were cut back, 4 bases at V and 0 bases at J, with 9 bases in the middle. The CDR3 region has the DNA TGTGCCAGCAGCTATGGAGCTCTGAACACTGAAGCTTTCTTT. Encoded protein: CASSYGALNTEAFF.

This clone is large by share. The rearrangement joins TRBV12-5 to TRBJ2-3; 14 positions match TRBD2. The CDR3 sequence is 17 residues long. Germline lookup yields CDR1 LGHNT and CDR2 FRNRAP. Unmatched junction bases numbered 8, after V lost 6 bases and J lost 3 bases. CDR3: CASGPGLAGGRTDTQYF. As DNA, the CDR3 is TGTGCTAGTGGCCCCGGACTAGCGGGAGGTCGGACAGATACGCAGTATTTT.

The rearrangement joins TRBV14 to TRBJ1-1; D unresolved. Germline V lookup: CDR1 SGHDN, CDR2 FVKESK. The CDR3 loop spans 14 amino acids. V lost 4 bases, J lost 2 bases, and 11 bases lay in between. The CDR3 nucleotides are TGTGCCAGCAGCCCTTGGGGAGCAAACACTGAAGCTTTCTTT. Encoded protein: CASSPWGANTEAFF.

The V and J genes are TRBV5-1 and TRBJ1-2, with a tentative D call TRBD1 (6 bases). Germline-derived CDR1 and CDR2 are SGHRS and YFSETQ. This CDR3 contains 15 residues. The V end lost 4 bases, the J end lost 2 bases, and 15 bases lay between the germline ends. The CDR3 reads CASSLRGTSNYGYTF. For the CDR3, the DNA is TGCGCCAGCAGCCTCAGGGGTACCTCCAACTATGGCTACACCTTC.

The table lists this clone with a count of one. The chain employs TRBV27 and TRBJ2-3, with D perhaps matching TRBD2 (5 bases). The length of the CDR3 is 14 residues. The germline V and J ends were trimmed by 5 bases and 11 bases, with 20 bases remaining between them. In germline, CDR1 is MNHEY, CDR2 SMNVEV (reference sequence). CDR3 DNA: TGTGCCAGCAGTCCCCTCCGGGCCGGGGATGAGCAGTATTTT. This gives the protein CASSPLRAGDEQYF.

The chain couples TRBV29-1 to TRBJ2-3; TRBD1 agrees at 10 bases. CDR1 and CDR2 from the germline V gene are SQVTM and ANQGSEA. The CDR3 has 14 residues. Losses at the gene ends were 1 base for V and 11 bases for J; bases not matched to a gene: 9. The chain's CDR3 is CSVEGTGGGPVQYF. The CDR3 nucleotides are TGCAGCGTTGAAGGGACAGGGGGGGGCCCCGTGCAGTATTTT.

The rearrangement links TRBV7-3 to TRBJ2-3, with 12 bases fitting TRBD2. J was trimmed by 6 bases and V by 5 bases; bases with no gene match: 6. Germline V gene lookup returns CDR1 SGHTA and CDR2 FQGTGA. CDR3 size: 15 residues. The CDR3 protein is CASSPSGRGVDTQYF. The CDR3 DNA follows: TGTGCCAGCAGCCCTAGCGGGAGGGGGGTGGATACGCAGTATTTT.

Only one count was recorded for this clone. This chain connects TRBV29-1 to TRBJ1-1; no clear D. Trimming took 4 bases from V and 1 from J, leaving 7 bases between them. The CDR3 runs 12 residues. The germline V gene encodes CDR1 SQVTM and CDR2 ANQGSEA. The CDR3 sequence: CSVATTNTEAFF. The CDR3 nucleotides are TGCAGCGTTGCAACGACGAACACTGAAGCTTTCTTT. The whole variable domain, filled in from reference TRBV29-1 and TRBJ1-1, reads SAVISQKPSRDICQRGTSLTIQCQVDSQVTMMFWYRQQPGQSLTLIATANQGSEATYESGFVIDKFPISRPNLTFSTLTVSNMSPEDSSIYLCSVATTNTEAFFGQGTRLTVV.

In its sample, this clone was seen a few times. The CDR3 DNA sequence: TGTGCCAGCAGCTTAGGGAATCAGCCCCAGCATTTT. It yields the protein CASSLGNQPQHF. The chain joins TRBV7-2 to TRBJ1-5; D not certain. The V end lost 1 base, the J end lost 4 bases, and 2 bases lay between the germline ends. Germline V lookup: CDR1 SGHTA, CDR2 FQGNSA. The length of the CDR3 is 12 residues.

The V gene is TRBV5-1, the J gene TRBJ2-1, with D perhaps TRBD2 (6 bases). The CDR3 sequence is 15 residues long. Germline V lookup: CDR1 SGHRS, CDR2 YFSETQ. The germline V and J ends were trimmed by 4 bases and 2 bases, with 13 bases remaining between them. CDR3 nucleotide sequence: TGCGCCAGCAGCGGGGGTAGCGGTACCTACAATGAGCAGTTCTTC. The encoded protein is CASSGGSGTYNEQFF.

In this sample, this clone turned up once. This chain connects TRBV6-6 to TRBJ2-2; D is perhaps TRBD1 (6 bases). V was clipped by 5 bases and J by 4 bases, with 14 bases between them. CDR3 length: 15 amino acids. Germline lookup yields CDR1 MNHNY and CDR2 SVGAGI (reference sequence). Here the CDR3 reads CASSNRQAATGELFF. CDR3 nucleotide sequence: TGTGCCAGCAGTAATCGACAGGCGGCCACCGGGGAGCTGTTTTTT.

The rearrangement links TRBV12-5 to TRBJ2-1; 12 bases map to TRBD2. CDR1 and CDR2 (germline): LGHNT, FRNRAP. The CDR3 extends over 17 amino acids. Trimming at V came to 2 bases and at J to 7 bases, leaving 9 bases not matched to a gene. In DNA form, the CDR3 reads TGTGCTAGTGGTTTGACTAGCGGGAGGCCTCTTGGGAATGAGCAGTTCTTC. As protein: CASGLTSGRPLGNEQFF.

A note on this clone: The junction departs from germline at one end; a sequencing error may be responsible. The rearrangement joins TRBV19 to TRBJ1-1; a possible D gene is TRBD1 (5 bases). Germline CDR1 LNHDA, CDR2 SQIVND (reference sequence). The CDR3 consists of 13 residues. CDR3 sequence (DNA): TGTGTCAGTAGAGGACTGGGGGGCACTGAAGCTTTCTTT. It specifies CVSRGLGGTEAFF. Filled out from reference TRBV19 and TRBJ1-1, the complete variable domain reads DGGITQSPKYLFRKEGQNVTLSCEQNLNHDAMYWYRQDPGQGLRLIYYSQIVNDFQKGDIAEGYSVSREKKESFPLTVTSAQKNPTAFYLCVSRGLGGTEAFFGQGTRLTVV.